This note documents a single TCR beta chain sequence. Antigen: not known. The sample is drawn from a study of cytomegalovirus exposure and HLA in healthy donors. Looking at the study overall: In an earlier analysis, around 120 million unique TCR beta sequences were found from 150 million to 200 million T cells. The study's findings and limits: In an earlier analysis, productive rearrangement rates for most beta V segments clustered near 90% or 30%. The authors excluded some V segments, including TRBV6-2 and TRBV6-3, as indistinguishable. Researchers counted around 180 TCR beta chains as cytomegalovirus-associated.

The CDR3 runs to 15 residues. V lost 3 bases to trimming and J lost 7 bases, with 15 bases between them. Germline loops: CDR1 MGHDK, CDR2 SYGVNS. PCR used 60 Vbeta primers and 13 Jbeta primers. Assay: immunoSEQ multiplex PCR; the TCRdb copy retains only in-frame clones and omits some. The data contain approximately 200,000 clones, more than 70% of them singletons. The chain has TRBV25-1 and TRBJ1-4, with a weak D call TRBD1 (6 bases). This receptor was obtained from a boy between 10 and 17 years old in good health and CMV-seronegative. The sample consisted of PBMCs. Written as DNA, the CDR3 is TGTGCCAGCAGTGAGAGGTACAGGGCCGGTGAAAAACTGTTTTTT. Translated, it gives CASSERYRAGEKLFF. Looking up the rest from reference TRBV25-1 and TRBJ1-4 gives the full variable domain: EADIYQTPRYLVIGTGKKITLECSQTMGHDKMYWYQQDPGMELHLIHYSYGVNSTEKGDLSSESTVSRIRTEHFPLTLESARPSHTSQYLCASSERYRAGEKLFFGSGTQLSVL.